A single sample gave rise to the 26 T cell receptor beta chains below, sequenced in a study of HIV-infected patients and healthy controls. Alpha and beta constant-region primers primed reverse transcription of around 540 ng RNA. Using multiplexing indices, alpha and beta chain libraries were generated apart by chain-specific third strand synthesis. TCRdb re-analysed the 5' RACE reads in MiXCR, keeping a single row per CDR3 protein. The sample has 8,000 to 10,000 distinct CDR3 sequences; about 6.1% are singletons. No cell fractionation was done, so the repertoire covers all unsorted peripheral blood T cells. The sequenced sample was blood. The receptors derive from an adult in good health.

This clonotype has at least ten counts. The J gene is TRBJ2-3, the V gene TRBV3-1, with TRBD2 identical over 7 bases. The germline gives CDR1 LGHDT, CDR2 YNNKEL (reference sequence). After removal of 8 bases from V and 2 bases from J, the junction contained 7 bases not matched to a gene. This CDR3 comprises 14 residues. CDR3 protein: CASAGALYTDTQYF. CDR3 DNA sequence: TGTGCCAGCGCGGGAGCTTTATACACAGATACGCAGTATTTT.

This clonotype is termed medium-sized (0.01 to 0.1%). V is TRBV10-3 and J is TRBJ2-2, with D perhaps matching TRBD2 (6 bases). This CDR3 has 15 amino acids. Germline loops: CDR1 ENHRY, CDR2 SYGVKD. The ends were cut back, 8 bases at V and 6 bases at J, with 19 bases in the middle. The CDR3 nucleotides read TGTGCCATCGGGGCCTCGGGAGACTGGGCCGGGGAGCTGTTTTTT. Its translation: CAIGASGDWAGELFF.

The table lists this clonotype with many counts. The J gene is TRBJ1-6, the V gene TRBV7-9, with D unclear. V was clipped by 0 bases and J by 5 bases, with 5 bases between them. CDR1 and CDR2 (germline): SEHNR, FQNEAQ (reference sequence). The CDR3 contains 14 residues. The CDR3 here is CASSLAGDNSPLHF. The CDR3 region has the DNA TGTGCCAGCAGCTTAGCGGGAGATAATTCACCCCTCCACTTT.

Many counts were recorded for this clonotype. The chain has TRBV12-3 or TRBV12-4 and TRBJ1-5; 7 nucleotides line up with TRBD1. With 5 bases clipped from V and 4 bases from J, the junction kept 5 bases outside the gene matches. This CDR3 is 14 amino acids long. The CDR3 nucleotides are TGTGCCAGCAGTGGGGGACAGACTAATCAGCCCCAGCATTTT. It specifies CASSGGQTNQPQHF.

This clonotype was recorded many times. The chain has TRBV7-9 and TRBJ2-7; D might be TRBD1 or TRBD2, each matching 6 bases. Germline lookup yields CDR1 SEHNR and CDR2 FQNEAQ (reference sequence). The CDR3 has 14 amino acids. Trimming shortened V by 6 bases and J by 3 bases, and 15 bases separated the two germline ends. CDR3 bases: TGTGCCAGCAGGACTGGGGGCGGGGACTACGAGCAGTACTTC. Its translation is CASRTGGGDYEQYF.

This clonotype was picked up many times. The chain employs TRBV18 and TRBJ1-5; 8 bases map to TRBD1. The ends lost 3 bases at V and 4 bases at J; junction bases unmatched: 5. The CDR3 runs 15 residues. Germline loops: CDR1 KGHSH, CDR2 LQKENI. DNA for the CDR3: TGTGCCAGCTCACCCCCCGGGACAGGAAATCAGCCCCAGCATTTT. Translating gives CASSPPGTGNQPQHF.

This clonotype was picked up many times. The chain combines TRBV20-1 with TRBJ1-5, with D possibly matching TRBD1 (5 bases). V gave up 6 bases and J gave up 6 bases, with 21 bases separating them. CDR3 size: 15 residues. The germline CDR1 and CDR2 sequences are DFQATT and SNEGSKA (reference sequence). The CDR3 coding sequence is TGCAGTGCGGGGGGGGGGTTGGTGGACCTTCAGCCCCAGCATTTT. It encodes CSAGGGLVDLQPQHF.

This clonotype was seen many times. The chain is built from TRBV25-1 and TRBJ2-1; D is undetermined. Between the trimmed V and J ends, which lost 4 bases and 0 bases, there was a span of 13 bases. The V gene's germline CDR1 is MGHDK and CDR2 SYGVNS. The CDR3 is made up of 16 amino acids. CDR3: CASSGTPWGSYNEQFF. CDR3 nucleotides: TGTGCCAGCAGTGGGACCCCTTGGGGCTCCTACAATGAGCAGTTCTTC.

This clonotype is medium-sized by share. V gene TRBV6-1 combines with J gene TRBJ1-1; a possible D gene is TRBD1 (6 bases). The CDR3 length is 17 residues. In germline, CDR1 is MNHNS, CDR2 SASEGT. Trimming cost V 2 bases and J 5 bases, with 21 bases left between them. The CDR3 sequence is CASSESGAGVGATEAFF. The CDR3 region has the DNA TGTGCCAGCAGTGAAAGCGGGGCAGGGGTCGGTGCTACTGAAGCTTTCTTT.

The V and J genes are TRBV2 and TRBJ2-3; D possibly corresponds to TRBD1 (6 bases). Between the trimmed V and J ends, which lost 3 bases and 2 bases, there was a span of 21 bases. The CDR3 spans 18 residues. Per germline, CDR1 SNHLY and CDR2 FYNNEI. DNA of the CDR3: TGTGCCAGCAGTGACTTAAGGGGACATACTATCTTCACAGATACGCAGTATTTT. Its translation is CASSDLRGHTIFTDTQYF. Looking up the rest from reference TRBV2 and TRBJ2-3 gives the full variable domain: EPEVTQTPSHQVTQMGQEVILRCVPISNHLYFYWYRQILGQKVEFLVSFYNNEISEKSEIFDDQFSVERPDGSNFTLKIRSTKLEDSAMYFCASSDLRGHTIFTDTQYFGPGTRLTVL.

This clonotype has more than one count but fewer than ten. This chain uses TRBV5-6 with TRBJ1-2; no reliable D call. Trimming took 0 bases from V and 8 from J, leaving 8 bases between them. The length of the CDR3 is 12 residues. The germline CDR1 and CDR2 sequences are SGHDT and YYEEEE. In DNA, the CDR3 is TGTGCCAGCAGCTTGGATGCCGGGGGCTACACCTTC. Protein sequence: CASSLDAGGYTF.

By sample share, this clonotype is medium-sized. The chain carries TRBV28 and TRBJ2-7; 9 bases fit TRBD2. CDR3 length: 15 residues. Germline trimming cut 6 bases from V and 1 base from J; bases unmatched to any gene: 7. CDR1 is MDHEN, CDR2 SYDVKM, per germline. The CDR3 sequence: CASRHAGGPSYEQYF. The CDR3 DNA reads as TGTGCCAGCAGGCATGCGGGAGGGCCGTCCTACGAGCAGTACTTC.

This clonotype was detected only a few times. The chain uses TRBV5-6 and TRBJ1-1, with D unclear. This CDR3 is 14 amino acids long. Germline CDR1 SGHDT, CDR2 YYEEEE. Deletions cut 3 bases from V and 5 bases from J, with 14 bases between. CDR3 sequence: CASSSPSTGTEAFF. CDR3 in DNA: TGTGCCAGCAGCTCCCCCAGCACGGGGACTGAAGCTTTCTTT. The whole variable domain, remainder taken from reference TRBV5-6 and TRBJ1-1, is DAGVTQSPTHLIKTRGQQVTLRCSPKSGHDTVSWYQQALGQGPQFIFQYYEEEERQRGNFPDRFSGHQFPNYSSELNVNALLLGDSALYLCASSSPSTGTEAFFGQGTRLTVV.

This clonotype came up many times. The chain combines TRBV7-9 with TRBJ2-1; D uncertain. The V gene lost 4 bases and the J gene lost 8 bases, with 21 bases spanning the gap. The germline V gene encodes CDR1 SEHNR and CDR2 FQNEAQ (reference sequence). This CDR3 has 16 residues. CDR3 region: CASSSPFTSPEDEQFF. CDR3 sequence (DNA): TGTGCCAGCAGCTCCCCCTTTACAAGCCCCGAGGATGAGCAGTTCTTC.

This clonotype is medium-sized in the sample. CDR3: CASSYKDRGRNYGYTF. The CDR3 nucleotides read TGTGCCAGCAGTTACAAGGACAGGGGTCGTAACTATGGCTACACCTTC. The rearrangement links TRBV6-6 to TRBJ1-2; 9 bases map to TRBD1. V lost 2 bases and J lost 1; bases outside the gene matches: 5. Germline V gives CDR1 MNHNY, CDR2 SVGAGI (reference sequence). This CDR3 comprises 16 residues.

By frequency in the sample, this clonotype is medium-sized. The V and J genes are TRBV20-1 and TRBJ1-1; D not certain. CDR3 length: 16 residues. Looked up from germline, CDR1 is DFQATT and CDR2 is SNEGSKA (reference sequence). V lost 0 bases and J lost 0, with 14 bases in between. CDR3 nucleotide sequence: TGCAGTGCTAGAGACCGCCTTGGGCTCATGAACACTGAAGCTTTCTTT. It is translated as CSARDRLGLMNTEAFF.

This clonotype has at least ten counts. The chain couples TRBV7-6 to TRBJ2-5; D is unclear. V shed 3 bases and J shed 4 bases, with 15 bases lying between them. This CDR3 spans 15 amino acids. Germline lookup yields CDR1 SGHVS and CDR2 FNYEAQ. CDR3 sequence (DNA): TGTGCCAGCAGCTTTCGTCCAGGATCGAGAGAGACCCAGTACTTC. The encoded protein is CASSFRPGSRETQYF.

This clonotype counts as medium-sized. CDR3 loop: CASQGGTGQGIYF. CDR3 nucleotide sequence: TGTGCCTCCCAGGGGGGTACCGGACAGGGCATATATTTT. The genes are TRBV9 and TRBJ1-3, with TRBD1 identical over 8 bases. The CDR3 is made up of 13 amino acids. The germline V gene encodes CDR1 SGDLS and CDR2 YYNGEE. The V gene end was trimmed by 10 bases and the J gene end by 12 bases; junction bases not matched to a gene: 15.

This clonotype is labeled medium-sized. V usage is TRBV28 and J usage is TRBJ2-1, with 10 bases identical to TRBD2. J was trimmed by 6 bases and V by 3 bases; bases with no gene match: 8. CDR1 and CDR2 from the germline V gene are MDHEN and SYDVKM. The CDR3 is 16 residues long. The CDR3 region has the DNA TGTGCCAGCAGTTTGTTAGCGGGAGGAATTGTCAATGAGCAGTTCTTC. Encoded protein: CASSLLAGGIVNEQFF.

This clonotype is medium-sized (0.01 to 0.1%) by share. The rearrangement joins TRBV12-3 or TRBV12-4 to TRBJ1-2; tentatively, D is TRBD1 (6 bases). With 1 base removed from V and 4 bases from J, the gap between germline ends came to 10 bases. CDR3 length: 14 residues. CDR3 in amino acids: CASSLVQGSYGYTF. The CDR3 DNA sequence: TGTGCCAGCAGTTTAGTACAGGGAAGCTATGGCTACACCTTC.

By share, this clonotype ranks as medium-sized. CDR3 residues: CAISEKREILKETQYF. In DNA, the CDR3 is TGTGCCATCAGTGAAAAACGGGAGATTTTGAAAGAGACCCAGTACTTC. The chain joins TRBV10-3 to TRBJ2-5; TRBD2 might be the D (6 bases). The length of the CDR3 is 16 residues. V was clipped by 3 bases and J by 3 bases, with 17 bases between them. Germline-derived CDR1 and CDR2 are ENHRY and SYGVKD.

Within the sample, this clonotype is medium-sized (0.01 to 0.1%). An end of the junction does not agree with germline; a read error may underlie this. The chain uses TRBV7-7 and TRBJ2-1; D unclear. The CDR3 is 16 residues long. Per germline, CDR1 SSHAT and CDR2 FNYEAQ (reference sequence). The CDR3 DNA reads TGTGCTAGCAGCTTCAGGAGAACATCCTCCTACAATGAGCAGTTCTTC. Translating gives CASSFRRTSSYNEQFF.

This chain joins TRBV14 and TRBJ1-1; D call uncertain. Germline values: CDR1 SGHDN, CDR2 FVKESK. CDR3 length: 14 residues. Trimming removed 2 bases from V and 9 bases from J, with 16 bases in between. CDR3 region: CASSQLDLGRQAFF. The CDR3 nucleotides read TGTGCCAGCAGCCAATTAGACCTGGGGAGACAAGCTTTCTTT.

This clonotype is classed as medium-sized. The chain couples TRBV2 to TRBJ2-7; TRBD2 agrees at 7 bases. The CDR3 has 15 residues. From germline, CDR1 is SNHLY and CDR2 FYNNEI. The junction had 8 bases not matched to a gene; V was cut back by 2 bases and J by 4 bases. CDR3 amino acids: CASSEREGSGYEQYF. CDR3 coding DNA: TGTGCCAGCAGTGAAAGGGAGGGATCGGGGTACGAGCAGTACTTC.

This clonotype was detected many times. V and J are TRBV6-5 and TRBJ2-6; D gene ambiguous. Germline V gene sequence: CDR1 MNHEY, CDR2 SVGAGI. There are 16 residues in the CDR3. The V and J ends lost 6 bases and 1 base respectively, with 13 bases between them. CDR3 protein: CASRRHGSSGANVLTF. CDR3 coding DNA: TGTGCCAGCAGGAGACACGGCTCATCTGGGGCCAACGTCCTGACTTTC.

By proportion, this clonotype is medium-sized. This chain joins TRBV7-2 and TRBJ2-5; the match to TRBD2 covers 7 bases. The germline V gene encodes CDR1 SGHTA and CDR2 FQGNSA. The ends lost 2 bases at V and 2 bases at J; junction bases unmatched: 14. This CDR3 spans 18 amino acids. Written as DNA, the CDR3 is TGTGCCAGCAGCTTATCAGGAGCGGGGTTATTAAAACAAGAGACCCAGTACTTC. It yields the protein CASSLSGAGLLKQETQYF.